The text below deals with one T cell receptor (beta chain). The data belong to a study of blood T cell repertoires in COVID-19. The wider study: The analysed material was cDNA or gDNA that came from T cells, B-cell-depleted T cells, or PBMCs.

Germline values: CDR1 LNHDA, CDR2 SQIVND (reference sequence). The junction had 5 bases not matched to a gene; V was cut back by 7 bases and J by 3 bases. This CDR3 has 14 residues. Authors' data handling: Counts of nucleated cells, estimated from reference gene primer amplification, were obtained. The repertoire was sequenced with immunoSEQ multiplex PCR; TCRdb's copy has only in-frame clones and lacks some. The V and J calls and clone size were taken over from that table, and D and trimming were inferred from the DNA. This table holds roughly 98,000 clones, about 80% found once. The receptor comes from a man between 65 and 79 years old with active or convalescent COVID-19. Sequences were obtained from peripheral blood. The V gene is TRBV19, the J gene TRBJ1-1; TRBD1 matches at 10 bases. CDR3 loop: CASTMGQGYTEAFF. DNA of the CDR3: TGTGCCAGTACCATGGGACAGGGGTACACTGAAGCTTTCTTT.